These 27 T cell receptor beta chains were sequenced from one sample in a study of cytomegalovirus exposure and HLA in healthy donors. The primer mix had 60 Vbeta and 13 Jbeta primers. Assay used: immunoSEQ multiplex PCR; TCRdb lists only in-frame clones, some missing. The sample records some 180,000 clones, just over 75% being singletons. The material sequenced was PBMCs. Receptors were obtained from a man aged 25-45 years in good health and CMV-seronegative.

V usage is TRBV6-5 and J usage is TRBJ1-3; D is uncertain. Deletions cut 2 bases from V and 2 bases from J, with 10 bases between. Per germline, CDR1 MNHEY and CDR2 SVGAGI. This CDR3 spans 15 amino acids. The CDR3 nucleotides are TGTGCCAGCAGTTACGAGGGTATTACTGGAAACACCATATATTTT. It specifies CASSYEGITGNTIYF.

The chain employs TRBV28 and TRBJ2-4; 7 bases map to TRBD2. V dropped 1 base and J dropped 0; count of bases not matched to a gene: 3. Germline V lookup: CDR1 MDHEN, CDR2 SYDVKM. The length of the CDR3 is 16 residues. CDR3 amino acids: CASSLSASGAKNIQYF. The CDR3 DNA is TGTGCCAGCAGTTTATCTGCTAGCGGAGCCAAAAACATTCAGTACTTC.

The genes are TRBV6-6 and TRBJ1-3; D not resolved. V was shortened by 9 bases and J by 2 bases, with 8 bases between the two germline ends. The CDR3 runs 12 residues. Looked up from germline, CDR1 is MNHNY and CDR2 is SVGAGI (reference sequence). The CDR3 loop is CASRRTGNTIYF. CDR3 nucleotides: TGTGCCAGTCGGAGAACTGGAAACACCATATATTTT.

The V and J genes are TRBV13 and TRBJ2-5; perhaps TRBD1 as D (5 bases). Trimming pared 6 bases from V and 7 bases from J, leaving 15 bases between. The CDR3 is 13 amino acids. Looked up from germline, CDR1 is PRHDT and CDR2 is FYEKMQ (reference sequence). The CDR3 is CASSVTIQGTQYF. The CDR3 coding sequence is TGTGCCAGCAGTGTCACCATTCAGGGGACCCAGTACTTC.

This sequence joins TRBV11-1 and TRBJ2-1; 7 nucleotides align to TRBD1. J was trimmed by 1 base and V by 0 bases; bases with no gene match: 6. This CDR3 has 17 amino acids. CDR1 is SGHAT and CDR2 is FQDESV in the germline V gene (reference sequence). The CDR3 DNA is TGTGCCAGCAGCTTAGCGAAGGACAGGAGGTCCTACAATGAGCAGTTCTTC. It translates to CASSLAKDRRSYNEQFF.

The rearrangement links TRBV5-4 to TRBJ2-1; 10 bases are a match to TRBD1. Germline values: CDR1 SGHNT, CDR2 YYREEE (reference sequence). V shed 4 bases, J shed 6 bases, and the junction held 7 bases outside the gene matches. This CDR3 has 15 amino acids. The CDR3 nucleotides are TGTGCCAGCAGCGCTGACAGGGGGCTGTTCAATGAGCAGTTCTTC. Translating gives CASSADRGLFNEQFF.

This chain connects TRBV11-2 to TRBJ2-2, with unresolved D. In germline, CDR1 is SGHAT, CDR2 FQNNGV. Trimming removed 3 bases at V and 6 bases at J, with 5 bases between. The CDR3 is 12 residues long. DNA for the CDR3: TGTGCCAGCAGCTTCTGGCCCGGGGAGCTGTTTTTT. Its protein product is CASSFWPGELFF. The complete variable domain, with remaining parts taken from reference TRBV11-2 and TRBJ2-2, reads EAGVAQSPRYKIIEKRQSVAFWCNPISGHATLYWYQQILGQGPKLLIQFQNNGVVDDSQLPKDRFSAERLKGVDSTLKIQPAKLEDSAVYLCASSFWPGELFFGEGSRLTVL.

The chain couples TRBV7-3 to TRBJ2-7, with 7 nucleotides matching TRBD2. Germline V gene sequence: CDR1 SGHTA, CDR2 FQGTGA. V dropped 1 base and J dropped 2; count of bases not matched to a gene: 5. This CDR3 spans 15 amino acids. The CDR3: CASSLIASGAYEQYF. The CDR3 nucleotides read TGTGCCAGCAGCTTAATCGCTAGCGGAGCCTACGAGCAGTACTTC.

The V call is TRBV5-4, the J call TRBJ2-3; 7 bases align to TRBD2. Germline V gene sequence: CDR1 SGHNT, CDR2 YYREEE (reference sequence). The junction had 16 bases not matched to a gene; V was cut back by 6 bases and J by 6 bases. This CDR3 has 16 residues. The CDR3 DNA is TGTGCCAGCAAACACCCAGGTGGCGGGAGCAGTGATACGCAGTATTTT. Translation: CASKHPGGGSSDTQYF.

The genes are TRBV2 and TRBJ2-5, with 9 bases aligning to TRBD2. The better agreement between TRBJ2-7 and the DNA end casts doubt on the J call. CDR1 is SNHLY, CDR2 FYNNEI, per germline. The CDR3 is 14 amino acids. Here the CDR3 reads CASSEGTSRYEQYF. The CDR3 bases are TGTGCCAGCAGTGAGGGGACTAGCCGGTACGAGCAGTACTTC.

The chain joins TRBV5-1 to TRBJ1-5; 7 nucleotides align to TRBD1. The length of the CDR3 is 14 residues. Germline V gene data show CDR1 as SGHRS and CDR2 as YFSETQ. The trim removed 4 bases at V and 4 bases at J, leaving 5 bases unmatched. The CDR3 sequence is CASSPGTDNQPQHF. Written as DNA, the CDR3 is TGCGCCAGCAGCCCCGGGACAGATAATCAGCCCCAGCATTTT.

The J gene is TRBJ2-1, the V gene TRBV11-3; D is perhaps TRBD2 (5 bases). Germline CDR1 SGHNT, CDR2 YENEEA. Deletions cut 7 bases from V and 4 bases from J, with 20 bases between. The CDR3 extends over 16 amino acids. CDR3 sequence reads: CASTEPEGRTYNEQFF. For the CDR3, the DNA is TGTGCCAGCACGGAACCCGAGGGAAGAACGTACAATGAGCAGTTCTTC.

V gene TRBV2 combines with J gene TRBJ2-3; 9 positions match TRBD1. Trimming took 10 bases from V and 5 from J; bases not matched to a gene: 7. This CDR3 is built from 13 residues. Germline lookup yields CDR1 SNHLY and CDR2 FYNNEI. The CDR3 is CAIPGQGRDTQYF. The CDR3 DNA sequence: TGTGCCATCCCTGGACAGGGGCGAGATACGCAGTATTTT. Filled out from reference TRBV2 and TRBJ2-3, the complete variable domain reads EPEVTQTPSHQVTQMGQEVILRCVPISNHLYFYWYRQILGQKVEFLVSFYNNEISEKSEIFDDQFSVERPDGSNFTLKIRSTKLEDSAMYFCAIPGQGRDTQYFGPGTRLTVL.

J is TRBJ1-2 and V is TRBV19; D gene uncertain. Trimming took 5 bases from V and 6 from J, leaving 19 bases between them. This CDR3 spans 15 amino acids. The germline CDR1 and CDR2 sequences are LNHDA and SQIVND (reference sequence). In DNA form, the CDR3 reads TGTGCCAGTAGTTCGCGCCCCCGGGAGAAAGATGGCTACACCTTC. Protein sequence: CASSSRPREKDGYTF.

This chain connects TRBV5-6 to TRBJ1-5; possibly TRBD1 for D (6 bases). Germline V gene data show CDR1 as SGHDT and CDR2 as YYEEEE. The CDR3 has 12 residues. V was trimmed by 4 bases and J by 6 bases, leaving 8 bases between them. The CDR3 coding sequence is TGTGCCAGCAGCGCGGACAGTCAGCCCCAGCATTTT. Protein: CASSADSQPQHF.

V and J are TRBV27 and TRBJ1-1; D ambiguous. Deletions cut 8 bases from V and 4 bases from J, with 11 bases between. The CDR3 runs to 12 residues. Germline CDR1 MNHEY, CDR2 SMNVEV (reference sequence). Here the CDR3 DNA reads TGTGCCAGCGGGGAGGGCGGCACTGAAGCTTTCTTT. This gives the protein CASGEGGTEAFF.

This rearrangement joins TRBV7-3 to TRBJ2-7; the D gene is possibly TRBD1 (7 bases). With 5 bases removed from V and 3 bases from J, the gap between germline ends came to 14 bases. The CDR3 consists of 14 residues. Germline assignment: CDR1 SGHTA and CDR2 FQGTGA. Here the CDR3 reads CASSLSQGGYEQYF. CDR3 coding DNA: TGTGCCAGCAGCCTTAGCCAGGGGGGCTACGAGCAGTACTTC.

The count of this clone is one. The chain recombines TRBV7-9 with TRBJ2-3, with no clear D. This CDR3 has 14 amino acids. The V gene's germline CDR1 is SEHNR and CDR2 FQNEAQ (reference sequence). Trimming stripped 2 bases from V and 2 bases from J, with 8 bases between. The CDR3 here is CASSLRLNTDTQYF. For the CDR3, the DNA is TGTGCCAGCAGCTTAAGACTCAACACAGATACGCAGTATTTT.

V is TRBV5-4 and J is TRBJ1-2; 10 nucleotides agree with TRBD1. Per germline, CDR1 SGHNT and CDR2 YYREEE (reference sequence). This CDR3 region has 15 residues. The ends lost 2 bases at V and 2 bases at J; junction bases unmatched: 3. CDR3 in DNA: TGTGCCAGCAGCTTTCGGACAGGGGGGAACTATGGCTACACCTTC. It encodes CASSFRTGGNYGYTF.

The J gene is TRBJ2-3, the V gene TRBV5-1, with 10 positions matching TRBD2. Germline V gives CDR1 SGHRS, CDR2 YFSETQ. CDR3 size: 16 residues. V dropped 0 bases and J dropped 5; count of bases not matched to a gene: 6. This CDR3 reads CASSLDASGSVDTQYF. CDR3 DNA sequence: TGCGCCAGCAGCTTGGATGCTAGCGGGAGTGTAGATACGCAGTATTTT.

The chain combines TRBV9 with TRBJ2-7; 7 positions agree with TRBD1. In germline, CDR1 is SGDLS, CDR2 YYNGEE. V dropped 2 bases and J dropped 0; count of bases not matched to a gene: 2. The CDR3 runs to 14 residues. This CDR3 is CASSVGTASYEQYF. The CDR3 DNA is TGTGCCAGCAGCGTCGGGACAGCCTCCTACGAGCAGTACTTC.

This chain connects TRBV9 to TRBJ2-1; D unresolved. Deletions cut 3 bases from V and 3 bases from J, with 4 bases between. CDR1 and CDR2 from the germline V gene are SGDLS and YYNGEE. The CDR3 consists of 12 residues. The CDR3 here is CASSDYYNEQFF. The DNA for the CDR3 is TGTGCCAGCAGCGATTACTACAATGAGCAGTTCTTC. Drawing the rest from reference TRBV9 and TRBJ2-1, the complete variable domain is DSGVTQTPKHLITATGQRVTLRCSPRSGDLSVYWYQQSLDQGLQFLIQYYNGEERAKGNILERFSAQQFPDLHSELNLSSLELGDSALYFCASSDYYNEQFFGPGTRLTVL.

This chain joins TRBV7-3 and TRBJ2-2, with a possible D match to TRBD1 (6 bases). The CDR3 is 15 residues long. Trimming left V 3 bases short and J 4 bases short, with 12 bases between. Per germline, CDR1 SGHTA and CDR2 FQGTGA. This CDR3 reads CASSFGIGGTGELFF. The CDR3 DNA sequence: TGTGCCAGCAGCTTCGGGATAGGGGGCACCGGGGAGCTGTTTTTT. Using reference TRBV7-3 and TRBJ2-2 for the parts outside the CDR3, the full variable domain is GAGVSQTPSNKVTEKGKYVELRCDPISGHTALYWYRQSLGQGPEFLIYFQGTGAADDSGLPNDRFFAVRPEGSVSTLKIQRTERGDSAVYLCASSFGIGGTGELFFGEGSRLTVL.

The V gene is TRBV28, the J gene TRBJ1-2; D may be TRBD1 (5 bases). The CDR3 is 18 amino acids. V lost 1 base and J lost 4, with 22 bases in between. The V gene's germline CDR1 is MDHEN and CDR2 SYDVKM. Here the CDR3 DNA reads TGTGCCAGCAGTTTATCTGCTATCGGGGGTACAACGCGCTATGGCTACACCTTC. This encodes CASSLSAIGGTTRYGYTF.

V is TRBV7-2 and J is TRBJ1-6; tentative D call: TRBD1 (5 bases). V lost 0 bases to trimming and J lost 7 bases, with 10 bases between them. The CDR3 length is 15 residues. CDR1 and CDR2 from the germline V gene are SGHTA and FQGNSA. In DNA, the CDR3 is TGTGCCAGCAGCTTAGCAGGGGCGCCGAATTCACCCCTCCACTTT. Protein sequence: CASSLAGAPNSPLHF.

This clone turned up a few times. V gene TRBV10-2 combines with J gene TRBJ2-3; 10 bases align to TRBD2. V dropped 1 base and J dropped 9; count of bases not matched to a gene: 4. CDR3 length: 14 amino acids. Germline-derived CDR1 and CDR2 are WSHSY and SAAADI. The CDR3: CASSELAGGGTQYF. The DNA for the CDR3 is TGCGCCAGCAGTGAGTTAGCGGGGGGAGGGACGCAGTATTTT.

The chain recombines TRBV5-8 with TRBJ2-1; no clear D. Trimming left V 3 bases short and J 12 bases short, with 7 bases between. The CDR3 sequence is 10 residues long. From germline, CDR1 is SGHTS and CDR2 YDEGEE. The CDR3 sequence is CASSSTAQFF. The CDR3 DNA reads TGTGCCAGCAGCTCTACCGCGCAGTTCTTC.